Below are 20 T cell receptor beta chains sequenced from a single sample in a study of breast tumors, draining lymph nodes, adjacent tissues. TCRdb recomputed calls from the multiplex PCR reads with MiXCR, one row per CDR3 protein. The profile shows some 130,000 distinct CDR3 sequences, just under 20% of them singletons. Breast cancer patients provided tissue from their axillary draining lymph nodes. The sequenced sample consisted of axillary lymph node tissue. The receptors shown here come from a female donor with breast cancer. Some clones in this sample may be carry-over from other donors' samples.

Note on this clonotype: A much larger clone differs from this one at a single base, so this may be a read error. The chain employs TRBV10-2 and TRBJ2-2; D might be TRBD1 (5 bases). The V gene's germline CDR1 is WSHSY and CDR2 SAAADI. The CDR3 spans 13 residues. Here the CDR3 reads CASRELGPGELFF. The CDR3, as DNA: TGCGCCAGCAGAGAGTTGGGGCCCGGGGAGCTGTTTTTT.

The genes are TRBV13 and TRBJ2-3; perhaps TRBD1 as D (6 bases). Germline values: CDR1 PRHDT, CDR2 FYEKMQ (reference sequence). This CDR3 comprises 14 residues. The V and J ends lost 8 bases and 0 bases respectively, with 12 bases between them. The CDR3 sequence is CASGRRGSTDTQYF. CDR3 DNA sequence: TGTGCCAGCGGTCGCAGGGGAAGCACAGATACGCAGTATTTT. The full variable domain, completed using reference TRBV13 and TRBJ2-3, is AAGVIQSPRHLIKEKRETATLKCYPIPRHDTVYWYQQGPGQDPQFLISFYEKMQSDKGSIPDRFSAQQFSDYHSELNMSSLELGDSALYFCASGRRGSTDTQYFGPGTRLTVL.

The chain joins TRBV30 to TRBJ2-5; D not resolved. Trimming left V 1 base short and J 2 bases short, with 14 bases between. CDR1 and CDR2 from the germline V gene are GTSNPN and SVGIG (reference sequence). The CDR3 totals 15 residues. This CDR3 is CAWSGAERVQETQYF. The CDR3 DNA reads as TGTGCCTGGAGTGGGGCCGAGAGAGTTCAAGAGACCCAGTACTTC.

This clonotype came up many times. The genes are TRBV20-1 and TRBJ2-3, with 12 bases lining up with TRBD2. The germline gives CDR1 DFQATT, CDR2 SNEGSKA (reference sequence). V was clipped by 3 bases and J by 5 bases; unmatched bases: 6. CDR3 length: 15 amino acids. The CDR3 sequence is CSASTSGRLLDTQYF. The CDR3 DNA sequence: TGCAGTGCTAGTACTAGCGGGAGGCTTCTAGATACGCAGTATTTT.

Of note for this clonotype: A much larger clone sits a single nucleotide away, making a read error possible. The chain employs TRBV15 and TRBJ2-2; D is ambiguous. The CDR3 consists of 14 residues. The V and J ends lost 5 bases and 0 bases respectively, with 7 bases between them. Germline CDR1 is LNHNV and CDR2 is YYDKDF (reference sequence). CDR3 in amino acids: CATSPSTNTGELFF. The CDR3 DNA reads as TGTGCCACCAGCCCCAGTACGAACACCGGGGAGCTGTTTTTT.

This clonotype has at least ten counts. This chain joins TRBV19 and TRBJ2-1; D gene uncertain. Deletions cut 1 base from V and 0 bases from J, with 19 bases between. Per germline, CDR1 LNHDA and CDR2 SQIVND (reference sequence). This CDR3 comprises 19 residues. The CDR3 DNA follows: TGTGCCAGTAGTATAGTAAGCGTTCTTCGGCGCAACTCCTACAATGAGCAGTTCTTC. Protein product: CASSIVSVLRRNSYNEQFF.

This clonotype was seen ten or more times. V is TRBV7-9 and J is TRBJ1-6; TRBD1 matches at 7 bases. Per the germline V gene, CDR1 is SEHNR and CDR2 is FQNEAQ (reference sequence). The CDR3 consists of 14 residues. V gave up 4 bases and J gave up 7 bases; unmatched junction bases: 4. The CDR3 bases are TGTGCCAGCAGCTGGACAGGAGCCAATTCACCCCTCCACTTT. Translated: CASSWTGANSPLHF.

This clonotype occurred many times. V is TRBV7-9 and J is TRBJ2-7, with D unresolved. With 5 bases removed from V and 3 bases from J, the gap between germline ends came to 14 bases. The CDR3 length is 14 residues. In germline, CDR1 is SEHNR, CDR2 FQNEAQ (reference sequence). The CDR3 spells CASSPQDGNYEQYF. DNA for the CDR3: TGTGCCAGCAGCCCACAAGACGGCAACTACGAGCAGTACTTC.

This clonotype was seen just once. The CDR3 does not end in the conserved phenylalanine or tryptophan, so this is likely a read error. The rearrangement joins TRBV28 to TRBJ2-1, with 7 nucleotides matching TRBD2. The CDR3 has 15 amino acids. Germline CDR1 is MDHEN and CDR2 is SYDVKM. V shed 4 bases and J 7 bases; nucleotides not matched to a gene: 10. CDR3 protein: CASSSPGGGRNEQFS. DNA of the CDR3: TGTGCCAGCAGTTCCCCGGGGGGAGGCCGGAATGAGCAGTTCTCC.

This clonotype was counted a few times. This chain links TRBV19 with TRBJ2-1; D is ambiguous. The CDR3 consists of 16 residues. The V end was cut by 5 bases, the J end by 9 bases, with 23 bases between. CDR1 is LNHDA, CDR2 SQIVND, per germline (reference sequence). The CDR3 is CASSPRTKGWLSEQFF. The CDR3 nucleotides read TGTGCCAGTAGTCCTCGGACCAAGGGCTGGTTGAGTGAGCAGTTCTTC.

This clonotype was seen repeatedly, ten times or more. The chain is built from TRBV5-8 and TRBJ2-3, with TRBD2 as a possible D gene (6 bases). Germline CDR1 is SGHTS and CDR2 is YDEGEE. V lost 4 bases and J lost 6, with 15 bases in between. This CDR3 contains 14 residues. CDR3 in amino acids: CASSRRLGRDTQYF. The CDR3 DNA follows: TGTGCCAGCAGCCGAAGACTAGGGCGGGATACGCAGTATTTT.

This clonotype appeared a few times. The genes are TRBV6-2 or TRBV6-3 and TRBJ2-3, with 7 bases aligning to TRBD2. CDR3 length: 18 amino acids. Germline CDR1 MNHEY, CDR2 SVGEGT. Losses at the gene ends were 5 bases for V and 0 bases for J; bases not matched to a gene: 14. The CDR3 sequence: CASSPYNGGVSSTDTQYF. CDR3 sequence (DNA): TGTGCCAGCAGTCCCTACAATGGGGGGGTTTCTAGCACAGATACGCAGTATTTT.

With regard to this clonotype: One end of the junction fails to match germline, which may point to a read error. V and J are TRBV20-1 and TRBJ2-3; maybe TRBD2 (5 bases). Germline assignment: CDR1 DFQATT and CDR2 SNEGSKA (reference sequence). The CDR3 runs 15 residues. Here the CDR3 DNA reads TGCGGTGCTAGGGTGGGTCGGGGAAGCACAGATACGCAGTATTTT. Its translation is CGARVGRGSTDTQYF.

There are many counts of this clonotype. The chain joins TRBV6-5 to TRBJ1-5; D perhaps matches TRBD1 (5 bases). The germline V and J ends were trimmed by 5 bases and 7 bases, with 12 bases remaining between them. Germline V gene sequence: CDR1 MNHEY, CDR2 SVGAGI. This CDR3 region has 13 residues. CDR3 bases: TGTGCCAGCAGTGGTACAGGCGGGCAGCCCCAGCATTTT. It is translated as CASSGTGGQPQHF.

This clonotype was picked up many times. The chain uses TRBV5-8 and TRBJ2-5; TRBD2 matches at 8 bases. CDR3 length: 13 residues. Unmatched junction bases numbered 4, after V lost 4 bases and J lost 5 bases. Germline V CDR1 and CDR2: SGHTS, YDEGEE. The DNA of the CDR3 is TGTGCCAGCAGCACCGGGACTAGGGAGACCCAGTACTTC. Translation: CASSTGTRETQYF.

Notes on this clonotype: A much bigger clone sits one base away, suggesting this may be a read error. The CDR3 here is CSAKQSLQLQHF. CDR3 coding DNA: TGCAGTGCTAAACAGAGCCTTCAGCTCCAGCATTTT. The chain employs TRBV20-1 and TRBJ1-5; D is undetermined. Per germline, CDR1 DFQATT and CDR2 SNEGSKA (reference sequence). CDR3 size: 12 residues.

The chain has TRBV28 and TRBJ1-5, with unresolved D. Germline CDR1 is MDHEN and CDR2 is SYDVKM. The CDR3 is made up of 14 amino acids. The ends were cut back, 2 bases at V and 4 bases at J, with 9 bases in the middle. The CDR3 spells CASSLGRTNQPQHF. CDR3 nucleotide sequence: TGTGCCAGCAGTTTAGGTAGAACTAATCAGCCCCAGCATTTT.

Details on this clonotype: This may be a read error: a much more frequent sequence differs by one nucleotide. The chain recombines TRBV30 with TRBJ1-2; D is perhaps TRBD1 (5 bases). CDR1 is GTSNPN, CDR2 SVGIG, per germline (reference sequence). The CDR3 is 13 amino acids. V was pared by 0 bases and J by 12 bases, with 17 bases between. The CDR3 DNA reads TGTGCCTGGAGTGTAGGTGGGAGGGGCGGCCACACCTTC. It yields the protein CAWSVGGRGGHTF.

The sample holds many counts of this clonotype. The chain joins TRBV14 to TRBJ1-4; TRBD1 aligns across 7 bases. The CDR3 loop spans 12 amino acids. J lost 14 bases, V lost 5 bases, and 8 bases had no gene match. Germline V gives CDR1 SGHDN, CDR2 FVKESK. CDR3 bases: TGTGCCAGCAGCGCAAAGGGGGCAAGGCTGTTTTTT. This gives the protein CASSAKGARLFF.

About this clonotype itself: A much larger clone differs from this one at a single base, so this may be a read error. The V gene is TRBV20-1, the J gene TRBJ2-5; no firm D call. Germline V gene data show CDR1 as DFQATT and CDR2 as SNEGSKA (reference sequence). Trimming removed 7 bases at V and 4 bases at J, with 7 bases between. The CDR3 is made up of 10 amino acids. The CDR3 DNA is TGCAGTGGTCTGGCAGAGACCCAGTACTTC. It specifies CSGLAETQYF.